The T cell receptor (beta chain) under discussion was sequenced for a study of cytomegalovirus exposure and HLA in healthy donors. Overall study results and limits: Analysis performed later showed TCR beta chains linked to HLA being more clonally expanded than equally common others. Sequencing likely generated an artifact that appeared as a cluster of highly shared sequence variants. When the data were analyzed later, several of the most significant clusters appeared to be linked to common viral pathogens. Later analysis suggested most CMV-associated TCR beta chains were HLA-restricted.

A remark on this clone: Its antigen is currently unknown.

J lost 0 bases, V lost 0 bases, and 3 bases had no gene match. This CDR3 comprises 18 residues. Germline V gene sequence: CDR1 KGHSH, CDR2 LQKENI. A multiplex PCR was run with 60 Vbeta primers and 13 Jbeta primers. Sequenced by immunoSEQ multiplex PCR; TCRdb stores in-frame clones only, minus some. The table has roughly 180,000 clones, 8.5% to 10% seen once. The genes are TRBV18 and TRBJ2-6; TRBD1 aligns across 9 bases. Sequenced input: PBMCs. This receptor was taken from a young woman in good health and CMV-seropositive. CDR3 protein: CASSPPGQGLSGANVLTF. The CDR3 bases are TGTGCCAGCTCACCACCGGGACAGGGACTCTCTGGGGCCAACGTCCTGACTTTC. Complete variable domain (other parts from reference TRBV18 and TRBJ2-6): NAGVMQNPRHLVRRRGQEARLRCSPMKGHSHVYWYRQLPEEGLKFMVYLQKENIIDESGMPKERFSAEFPKEGPSILRIQQVVRGDSAAYFCASSPPGQGLSGANVLTFGAGSRLTVL.